This T cell receptor (beta chain) was observed in a study of blood T cells in healthy people across ages. Overall study results and limits: Long-lived and aged donors differed, with more naive CD4+ cells and higher diversity in the long-lived. Researchers said unsorted PBMCs prevented a conclusive naive versus antigen-experienced comparison.

In regard to this clonotype: Its matching antigen is unknown.

The second PCR ran roughly 7 to 12 cycles with a sample-barcoded 5' primer and J-beta primers. Tags on each cDNA molecule came from a template-switch adaptor with 12 random nucleotides. TCRdb used MiXCR to reprocess the 5' RACE reads, holding one entry per CDR3 protein. The profile covers around 1,000,000 distinct CDR3 sequences, with more than 30% appearing a single time and roughly 13% taken by the ten largest. Sequencing was performed on blood. The receptor comes from a young man in good health.

The CDR3 protein is CASSETCNQPQHF. The CDR3 bases are TGTGCCAGCAGCGAGACATGCAATCAGCCCCAGCATTTT. This chain joins TRBV12-3 or TRBV12-4 and TRBJ1-5; no reliable D call. This CDR3 is built from 13 residues. V was trimmed by 6 bases and J by 2 bases, leaving 8 bases between them.